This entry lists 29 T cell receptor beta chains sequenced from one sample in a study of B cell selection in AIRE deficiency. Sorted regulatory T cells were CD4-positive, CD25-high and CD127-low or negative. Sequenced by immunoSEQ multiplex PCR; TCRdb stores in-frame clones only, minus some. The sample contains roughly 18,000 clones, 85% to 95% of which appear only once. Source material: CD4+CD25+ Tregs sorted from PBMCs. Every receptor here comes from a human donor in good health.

In DNA form, the CDR3 reads TGTGCCAGCAGGACAGCTAACTATGGCTACACCTTC. Translation gives CASRTANYGYTF. The chain links TRBV2 to TRBJ1-2, with D tentatively TRBD1 (5 bases). The V end lost 6 bases, the J end lost 0 bases, and 5 bases lay between the germline ends. The CDR3 is 12 amino acids. CDR1 and CDR2 (germline): SNHLY, FYNNEI.

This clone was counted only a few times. The CDR3 bases are TGTGCCAGCTCTCCACGACGGGAGAACACTGAAGCTTTCTTT. Protein sequence: CASSPRRENTEAFF. The chain links TRBV6-1 to TRBJ1-1; unclear D gene. CDR3 length: 14 residues. Germline assignment: CDR1 MNHNS and CDR2 SASEGT. Trimming took 8 bases from V and 1 from J, leaving 14 bases between them.

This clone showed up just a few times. The CDR3 DNA follows: TGCGCCAGCAGCTTGGCGGGACGGCAAGAGACCCAGTACTTC. It specifies CASSLAGRQETQYF. The genes are TRBV5-1 and TRBJ2-5, with D possibly called TRBD1 or TRBD2 (5 bases each). V lost 0 bases and J 2 bases, leaving 8 bases between the germline ends. The CDR3 sequence is 14 residues long. Looked up from germline, CDR1 is SGHRS and CDR2 is YFSETQ.

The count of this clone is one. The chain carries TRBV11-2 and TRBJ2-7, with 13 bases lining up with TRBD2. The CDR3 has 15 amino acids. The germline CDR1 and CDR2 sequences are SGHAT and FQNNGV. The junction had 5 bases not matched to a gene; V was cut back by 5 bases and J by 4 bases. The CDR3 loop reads CASSRGLAGTYEQYF. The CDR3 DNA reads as TGTGCCAGCAGCCGGGGACTAGCGGGAACATACGAGCAGTACTTC.

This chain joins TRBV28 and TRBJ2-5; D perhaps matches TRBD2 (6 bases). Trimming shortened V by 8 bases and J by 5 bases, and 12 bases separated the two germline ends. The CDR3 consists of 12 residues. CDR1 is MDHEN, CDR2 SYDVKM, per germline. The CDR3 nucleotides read TGTGCCAGCGGAGGGCCCAGTGAGACCCAGTACTTC. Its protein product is CASGGPSETQYF.

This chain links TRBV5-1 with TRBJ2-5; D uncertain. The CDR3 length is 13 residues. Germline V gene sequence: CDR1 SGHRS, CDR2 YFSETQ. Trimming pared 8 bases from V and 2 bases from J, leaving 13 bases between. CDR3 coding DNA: TGCGCCAGTGCTCGGACCGCTCAAGAGACCCAGTACTTC. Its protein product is CASARTAQETQYF.

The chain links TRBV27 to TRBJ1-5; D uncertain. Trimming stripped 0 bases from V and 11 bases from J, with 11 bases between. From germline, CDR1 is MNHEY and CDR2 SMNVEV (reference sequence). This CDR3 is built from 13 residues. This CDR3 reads CASSLSTGLTQHF. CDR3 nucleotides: TGTGCCAGCAGTTTATCTACCGGGTTGACCCAGCATTTT.

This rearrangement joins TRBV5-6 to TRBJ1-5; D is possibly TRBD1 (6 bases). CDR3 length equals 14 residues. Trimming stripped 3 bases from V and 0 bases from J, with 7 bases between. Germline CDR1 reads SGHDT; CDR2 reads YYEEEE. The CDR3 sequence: CASSWGHSNQPQHF. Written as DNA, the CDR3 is TGTGCCAGCAGCTGGGGACATAGCAATCAGCCCCAGCATTTT. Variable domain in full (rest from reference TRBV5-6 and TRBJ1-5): DAGVTQSPTHLIKTRGQQVTLRCSPKSGHDTVSWYQQALGQGPQFIFQYYEEEERQRGNFPDRFSGHQFPNYSSELNVNALLLGDSALYLCASSWGHSNQPQHFGDGTRLSIL.

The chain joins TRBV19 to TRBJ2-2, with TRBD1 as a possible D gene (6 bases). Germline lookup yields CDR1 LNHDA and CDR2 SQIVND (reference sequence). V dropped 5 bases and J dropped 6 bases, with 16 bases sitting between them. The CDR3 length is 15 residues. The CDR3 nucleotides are TGTGCCAGTAGTTTCTCAGACAGGTACCCCGGGGAGCTGTTTTTT. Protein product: CASSFSDRYPGELFF.

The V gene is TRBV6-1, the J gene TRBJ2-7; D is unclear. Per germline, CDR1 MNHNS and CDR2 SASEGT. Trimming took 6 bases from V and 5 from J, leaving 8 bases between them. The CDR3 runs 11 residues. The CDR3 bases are TGTGCCAGCAGCCGCGCGGACGAGCAGTACTTC. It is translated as CASSRADEQYF.

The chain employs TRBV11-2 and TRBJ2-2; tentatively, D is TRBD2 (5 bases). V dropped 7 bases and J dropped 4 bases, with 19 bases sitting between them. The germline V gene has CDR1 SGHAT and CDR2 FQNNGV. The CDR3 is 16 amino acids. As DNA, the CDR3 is TGTGCCAGCACCCAACATGGGATCCGGGGCACCGGGGAGCTGTTTTTT. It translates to CASTQHGIRGTGELFF.

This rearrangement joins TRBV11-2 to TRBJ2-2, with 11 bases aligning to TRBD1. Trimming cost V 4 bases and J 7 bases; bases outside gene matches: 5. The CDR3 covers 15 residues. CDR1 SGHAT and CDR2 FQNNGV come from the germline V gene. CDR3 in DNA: TGTGCCAGCAGCTGGGACAGGGGGGCGGGCGGGGAGCTGTTTTTT. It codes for CASSWDRGAGGELFF.

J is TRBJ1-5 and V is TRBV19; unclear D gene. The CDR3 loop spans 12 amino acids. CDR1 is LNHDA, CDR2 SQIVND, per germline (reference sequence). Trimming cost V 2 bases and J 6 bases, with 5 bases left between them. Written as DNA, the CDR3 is TGTGCCAGTAGTATACTCGGTCAGCCCCAGCATTTT. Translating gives CASSILGQPQHF.

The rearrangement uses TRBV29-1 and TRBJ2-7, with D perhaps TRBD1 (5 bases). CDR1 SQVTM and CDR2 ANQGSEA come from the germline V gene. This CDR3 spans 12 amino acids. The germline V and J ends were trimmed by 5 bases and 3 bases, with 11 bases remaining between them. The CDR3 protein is CSVSSQGYEQYF. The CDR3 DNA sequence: TGCAGCGTTTCCAGTCAGGGCTACGAGCAGTACTTC.

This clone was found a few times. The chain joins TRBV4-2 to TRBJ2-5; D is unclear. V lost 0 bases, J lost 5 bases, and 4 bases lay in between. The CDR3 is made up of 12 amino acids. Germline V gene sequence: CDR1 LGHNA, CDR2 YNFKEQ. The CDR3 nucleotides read TGTGCCAGCAGCCAAGATAAGGAGACCCAGTACTTC. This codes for CASSQDKETQYF.

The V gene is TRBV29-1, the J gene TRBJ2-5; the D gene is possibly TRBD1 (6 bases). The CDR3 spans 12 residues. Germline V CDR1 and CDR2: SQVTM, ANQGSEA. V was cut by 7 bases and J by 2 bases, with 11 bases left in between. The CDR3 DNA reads TGCAGCGGCCGGACAGATCAAGAGACCCAGTACTTC. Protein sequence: CSGRTDQETQYF.

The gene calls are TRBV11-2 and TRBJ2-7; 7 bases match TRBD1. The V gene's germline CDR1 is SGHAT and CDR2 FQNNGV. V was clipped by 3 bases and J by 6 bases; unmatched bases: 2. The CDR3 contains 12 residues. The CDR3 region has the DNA TGTGCCAGCAGCTTGACAGGGTTCGAGCAGTACTTC. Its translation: CASSLTGFEQYF.

CDR3 region: CASSEDEGAAYEQYF. CDR3 nucleotides: TGTGCCAGCAGTGAAGATGAGGGGGCCGCCTACGAGCAGTACTTC. The rearrangement uses TRBV2 and TRBJ2-7; 7 bases are a match to TRBD1. The CDR3 totals 15 residues. Losses at the gene ends were 1 base for V and 2 bases for J; bases not matched to a gene: 5. Germline CDR1 is SNHLY and CDR2 is FYNNEI.

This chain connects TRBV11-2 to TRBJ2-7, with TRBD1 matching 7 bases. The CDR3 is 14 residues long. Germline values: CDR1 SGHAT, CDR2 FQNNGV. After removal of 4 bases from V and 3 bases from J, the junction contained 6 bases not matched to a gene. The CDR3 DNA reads TGTGCCAGCAGCTCCCGACAGGGCAGCTACGAGCAGTACTTC. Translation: CASSSRQGSYEQYF.

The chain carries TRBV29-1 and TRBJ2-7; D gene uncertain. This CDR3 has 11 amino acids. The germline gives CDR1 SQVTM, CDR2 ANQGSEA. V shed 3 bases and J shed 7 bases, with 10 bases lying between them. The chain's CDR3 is CSVDGVKEQYF. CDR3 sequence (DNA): TGCAGCGTTGATGGGGTGAAGGAGCAGTACTTC.

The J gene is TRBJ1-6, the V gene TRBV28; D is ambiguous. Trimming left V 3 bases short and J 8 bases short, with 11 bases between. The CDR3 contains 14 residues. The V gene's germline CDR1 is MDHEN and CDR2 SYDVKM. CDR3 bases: TGTGCCAGCAGTTTTCATCCAGAGTATTCACCCCTCCACTTT. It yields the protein CASSFHPEYSPLHF.

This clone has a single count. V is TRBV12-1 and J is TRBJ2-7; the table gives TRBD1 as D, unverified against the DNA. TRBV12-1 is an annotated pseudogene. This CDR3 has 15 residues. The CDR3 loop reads CASSWTGKVTYEQYF. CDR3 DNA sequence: TGTGCCAGCAGCTGGACAGGGAAGGTAACCTACGAGCAGTACTTC.

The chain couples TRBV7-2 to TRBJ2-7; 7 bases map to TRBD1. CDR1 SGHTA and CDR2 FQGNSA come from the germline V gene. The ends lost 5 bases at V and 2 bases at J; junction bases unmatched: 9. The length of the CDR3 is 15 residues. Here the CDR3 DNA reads TGTGCCAGCAGCCCGGACAGGTATACAACCTACGAGCAGTACTTC. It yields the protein CASSPDRYTTYEQYF. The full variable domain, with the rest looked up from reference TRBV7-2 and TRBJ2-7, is GAGVSQSPSNKVTEKGKDVELRCDPISGHTALYWYRQSLGQGLEFLIYFQGNSAPDKSGLPSDRFSAERTGGSVSTLTIQRTQQEDSAVYLCASSPDRYTTYEQYFGPGTRLTVT.

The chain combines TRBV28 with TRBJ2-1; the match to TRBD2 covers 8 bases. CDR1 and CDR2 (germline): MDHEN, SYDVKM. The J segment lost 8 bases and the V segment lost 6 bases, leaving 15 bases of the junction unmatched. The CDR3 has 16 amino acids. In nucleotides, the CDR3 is TGTGCCAGCAGCCCCCGTCTCCCAGCGGGAGTTGATGAGCAGTTCTTC. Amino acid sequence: CASSPRLPAGVDEQFF.

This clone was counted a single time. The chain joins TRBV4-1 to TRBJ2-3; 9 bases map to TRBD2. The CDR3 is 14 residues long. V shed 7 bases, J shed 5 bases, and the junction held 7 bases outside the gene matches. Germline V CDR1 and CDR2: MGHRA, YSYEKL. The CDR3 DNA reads TGCGCCAGCACCCCGGGACTAGCAATAGATACGCAGTATTTT. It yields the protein CASTPGLAIDTQYF.

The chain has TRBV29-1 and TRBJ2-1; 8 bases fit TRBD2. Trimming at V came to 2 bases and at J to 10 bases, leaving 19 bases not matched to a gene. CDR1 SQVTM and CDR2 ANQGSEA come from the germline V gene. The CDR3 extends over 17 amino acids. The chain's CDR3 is CSVERFNRPAGVREQFF. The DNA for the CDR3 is TGCAGCGTTGAACGGTTCAATCGCCCAGCGGGAGTAAGGGAGCAGTTCTTC.

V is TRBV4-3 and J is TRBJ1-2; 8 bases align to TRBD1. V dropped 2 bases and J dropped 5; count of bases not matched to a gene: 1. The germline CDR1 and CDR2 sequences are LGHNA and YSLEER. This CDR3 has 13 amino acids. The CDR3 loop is CASSQTGGYGYTF. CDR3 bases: TGCGCCAGCAGCCAAACAGGGGGATATGGCTACACCTTC.

CDR3 sequence reads: CAISEPSKDQPQHF. For the CDR3, the DNA is TGTGCCATCAGTGAGCCTAGCAAGGATCAGCCCCAGCATTTT. The rearrangement uses TRBV10-3 and TRBJ1-5, with D hard to call. This CDR3 has 14 residues. Germline V gene sequence: CDR1 ENHRY, CDR2 SYGVKD. The V and J ends lost 2 bases and 5 bases respectively, with 10 bases between them.

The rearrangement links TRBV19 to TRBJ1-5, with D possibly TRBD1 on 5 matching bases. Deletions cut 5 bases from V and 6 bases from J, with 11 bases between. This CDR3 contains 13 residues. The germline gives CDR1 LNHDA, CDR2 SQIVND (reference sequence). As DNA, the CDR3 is TGTGCCAGTAGTTGGGGCCCAGGTCAGCCCCAGCATTTT. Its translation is CASSWGPGQPQHF.